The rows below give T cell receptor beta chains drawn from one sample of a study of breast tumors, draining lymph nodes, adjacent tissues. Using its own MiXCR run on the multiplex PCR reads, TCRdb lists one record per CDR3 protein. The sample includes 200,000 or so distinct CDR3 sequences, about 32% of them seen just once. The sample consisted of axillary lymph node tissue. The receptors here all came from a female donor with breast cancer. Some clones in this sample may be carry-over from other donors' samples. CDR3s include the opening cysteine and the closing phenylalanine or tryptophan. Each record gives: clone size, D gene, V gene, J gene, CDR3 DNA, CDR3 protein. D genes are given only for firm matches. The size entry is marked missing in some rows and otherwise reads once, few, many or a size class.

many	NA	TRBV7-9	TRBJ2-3	TGTGCCAGCAGCGCGGTAGATACGCAGTATTTT	CASSAVDTQYF
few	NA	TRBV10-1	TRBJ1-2	TGCGCCTGTAAGCGTGCCGCCGGCTACACCTTC	CACKRAAGYTF
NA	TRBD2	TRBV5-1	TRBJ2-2	TGCGCCAGCAGCCGTGGCGGGGGGTATATCTCCGGGGAGCTGTTTTTT	CASSRGGGYISGELFF
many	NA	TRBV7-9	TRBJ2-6	TGTGCCAGCAGCTTAGACGGGACCGGGGCCAACGTCCTGACTTTC	CASSLDGTGANVLTF
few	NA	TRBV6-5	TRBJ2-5	TGTGCCAGCAGTTGCTCTGCCGGGACCCGAGGTGGGACCCAAGAGACCCAGTACTTC	CASSCSAGTRGGTQETQYF
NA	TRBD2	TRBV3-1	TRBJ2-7	TGTGCCAGCAGCCAAGTAGGAGCTAGCGGGAAAACAGAGCGGTACTTC	CASSQVGASGKTERYF
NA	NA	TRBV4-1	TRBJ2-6	TGCGCCAGCAGCCAAGTGGCAGTCAACGTCCTGACTTTC	CASSQVAVNVLTF
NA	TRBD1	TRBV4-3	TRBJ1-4	TGCGCCAGCAGCCCGGACAGGGCTGAAAAACTGTTTTTT	CASSPDRAEKLFF
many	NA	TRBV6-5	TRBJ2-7	TGTGCCAGCAGAGTCTTGGGGTCCTACGAGCAGTACTTC	CASRVLGSYEQYF
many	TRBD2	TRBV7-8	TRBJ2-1	TGTGCCAGCAGCTTCGGTGGTTTGCGGGGGGCTAACAATGAGCAGTTCTTC	CASSFGGLRGANNEQFF
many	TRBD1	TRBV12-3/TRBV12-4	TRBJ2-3	TGTGCCAGCTTCGACAGGGGGTTGTCAGATACGCAGTATTTT	CASFDRGLSDTQYF
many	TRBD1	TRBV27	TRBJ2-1	TGTGCCAGCAGCCGACAGGGGGAGGACAATGAGCAGTTCTTC	CASSRQGEDNEQFF
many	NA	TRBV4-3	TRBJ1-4	TGCGCCAGCAGCCAAAGGGGTGGGGAAAAACTGTTTTTT	CASSQRGGEKLFF
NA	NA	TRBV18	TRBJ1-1	TGTGCCAGCTCTCGGCCTGGAGGGACACAAGCTTTCTTT	CASSRPGGTQAFF
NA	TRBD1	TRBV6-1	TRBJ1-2	TGTGCCAGCAGTGCCCAGACAGGGCTCTATGGCTACACCTTC	CASSAQTGLYGYTF
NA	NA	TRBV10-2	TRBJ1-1	TGCGCCAGCAGTGACGCGGGGTTGTCAACTAACACTGAAGCTTTCTTT	CASSDAGLSTNTEAFF
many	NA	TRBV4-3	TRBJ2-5	TGCGCCAGCAGCCTCGACCTAGAAGAGACCCAGTACTTC	CASSLDLEETQYF
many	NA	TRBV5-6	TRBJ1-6	TGTGCCAGCAGCTTGGCCGGAAGGGGCATGGCACCCCTCCACTTT	CASSLAGRGMAPLHF
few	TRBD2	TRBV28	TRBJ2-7	TGTGCCAGCAGTTTGGGACTAGCGGGAGTCAGGAGGTTCGACGAGCAGTACTTC	CASSLGLAGVRRFDEQYF
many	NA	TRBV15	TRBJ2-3	TGTGCCACCAGCACCAGCGGAGATACGCAGTATTTT	CATSTSGDTQYF
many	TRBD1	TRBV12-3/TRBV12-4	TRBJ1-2	TGTGCCAGCAGACAGTCAGGGGGGTACTATGGCTACACCTTC	CASRQSGGYYGYTF
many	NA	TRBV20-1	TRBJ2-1	TGCAGCATAGACGGAACCTACAATGAGCAGTTCTTC	CSIDGTYNEQFF
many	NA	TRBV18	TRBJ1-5	TGTGCCAGCTCACCTGGGGTCAATCAGCCCCAGCATTTT	CASSPGVNQPQHF
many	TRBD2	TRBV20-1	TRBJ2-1	TGCAGTGCAGACACTCCGGGACTAGCGGGGAGTGAGCAGTTCTTC	CSADTPGLAGSEQFF
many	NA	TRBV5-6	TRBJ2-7	TGTGCCAGCAGCATTAGACAAGCCTACGAGCAGTACTTC	CASSIRQAYEQYF
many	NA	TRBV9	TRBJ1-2	TGTGCCAGCAGCGTAGGGACAGACTATGGCTACACCTTC	CASSVGTDYGYTF
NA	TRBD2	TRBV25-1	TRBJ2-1	TGTGCCAGCAGTGCTCCTAGCGGGGGGGCCTCCTACAATGAGCAGTTCTTC	CASSAPSGGASYNEQFF
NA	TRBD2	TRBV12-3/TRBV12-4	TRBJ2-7	TGTGCCAGCAGTTTAGCCGGGAGGGCCGACGAGCAGTACTTC	CASSLAGRADEQYF
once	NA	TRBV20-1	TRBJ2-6	TGCAGTGCTAGAGATCTCCGGGGAGTGGGGGAGAACGTCCTGACTTTC	CSARDLRGVGENVLTF
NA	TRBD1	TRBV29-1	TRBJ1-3	TGCAGCGTTGATAGACAGGGAATAAGGGTCTGCTCTGGAAACACCATATATTTT	CSVDRQGIRVCSGNTIYF
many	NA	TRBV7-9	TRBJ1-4	TGTGCCAGCAGCTTAACACAGAATAATGAAAAACTGTTTTTT	CASSLTQNNEKLFF
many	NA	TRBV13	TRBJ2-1	TGTGCCAGCACCATAGGGCCCATCGGGCGAAATGAGCAGTTCTTC	CASTIGPIGRNEQFF
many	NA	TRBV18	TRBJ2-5	TGTGCCAGCTCACCACGGGCAGGGGCGCGTGAGACCCAGTACTTC	CASSPRAGARETQYF
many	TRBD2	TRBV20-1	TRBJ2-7	TGCAGTGCTAGAGATCCTTACCGGACTAGCGGTTCCTACGAGCAGTACTTC	CSARDPYRTSGSYEQYF
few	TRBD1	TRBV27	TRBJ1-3	TGTGCCAGCACTACTCCCCCGACAGGGGGGCCCTCTGGAAACACCATATATTTT	CASTTPPTGGPSGNTIYF
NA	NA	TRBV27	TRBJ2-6	TGTGCCAGCAGTTTAATGGGGGATGGGGCCAACGTCCTGACTTTC	CASSLMGDGANVLTF